The 17 T cell receptor beta chains given below trace back to one sample, sequenced in a study of monozygotic twins with inflammatory bowel disease. Each CDR3 protein gets one entry in TCRdb, which reprocessed the 5' RACE reads and gives no DNA. The sample totals a few hundred thousand distinct CDR3 sequences. The sample comprised blood. All receptors come from a human donor with ulcerative colitis or Crohn's disease, or a healthy co-twin of an affected twin (not recorded which).

The V call is TRBV20-1, the J call TRBJ1-1; TCRdb calls TRBD1, which cannot be checked without DNA. Germline V CDR1 and CDR2: DFQATT, SNEGSKA (reference sequence). The CDR3 loop spans 12 amino acids. The CDR3 here is CSAPTGNTEAFF.

The J gene is TRBJ1-1, the V gene TRBV7-6; the D call from TCRdb, TRBD1, cannot be confirmed without DNA. In germline, CDR1 is SGHVS, CDR2 FNYEAQ. The CDR3 is 16 amino acids. The CDR3 protein is CASSSRAGEMNTEAFF.

This chain connects TRBV7-3 to TRBJ2-5. The CDR3 has 14 amino acids. The germline CDR1 and CDR2 sequences are SGHTA and FQGTGA. The CDR3 sequence is CASSIAGFQETQYF.

The chain combines TRBV20-1 with TRBJ2-4. The CDR3 has 15 amino acids. Germline-derived CDR1 and CDR2 are DFQATT and SNEGSKA (reference sequence). The CDR3 loop is CSANRRDSVGWLQYF.

The V gene is TRBV5-1, the J gene TRBJ1-2. This CDR3 contains 16 residues. Germline CDR1 reads SGHRS; CDR2 reads YFSETQ. The CDR3 sequence is CASSLASWQGGRGYTF.

The gene calls are TRBV20-1 and TRBJ2-1; the D call of TRBD2 rests on TCRdb alone, since no DNA is present to check it. Germline CDR1 and CDR2: DFQATT and SNEGSKA (reference sequence). CDR3 size: 15 residues. The CDR3 reads CSARLAGGPYNEQFF.

This rearrangement joins TRBV5-1 to TRBJ2-3; TCRdb indicates TRBD1, and absent DNA this call remains unverified. The CDR3 extends over 16 amino acids. The germline V gene encodes CDR1 SGHRS and CDR2 YFSETQ. The CDR3 is CASSLGDSHFTDTQYF.

The chain joins TRBV20-1 to TRBJ1-6; the D call from TCRdb, TRBD1, cannot be confirmed without DNA. CDR1 and CDR2 (germline): DFQATT, SNEGSKA (reference sequence). CDR3 length: 15 residues. CDR3 region: CSAGQGSSYNSPLHF.

This chain connects TRBV18 to TRBJ1-3. The germline V gene encodes CDR1 KGHSH and CDR2 LQKENI. The CDR3 sequence is 14 residues long. CDR3 sequence reads: CASSPTESGNTIYF.

The V and J genes are TRBV5-8 and TRBJ2-1; TCRdb's D call, TRBD1, is unchecked because there is no DNA. The length of the CDR3 is 15 residues. Looked up from germline, CDR1 is SGHTS and CDR2 is YDEGEE. The CDR3 region is CASSAQGASYNEQFF.

The chain combines TRBV20-1 with TRBJ1-5; TCRdb returns TRBD1, unconfirmable since there is no DNA. The CDR3 sequence is 14 residues long. The germline V gene encodes CDR1 DFQATT and CDR2 SNEGSKA (reference sequence). The CDR3 region is CSASGTDGNQPQHF.

The V gene is TRBV7-2, the J gene TRBJ2-1; the TCRdb D gene call, TRBD2, has no DNA to confirm it. The germline V gene encodes CDR1 SGHTA and CDR2 FQGNSA. This CDR3 spans 13 amino acids. The CDR3 reads CASSLYTANEQFF.

This chain uses TRBV5-6 with TRBJ2-7; there is no DNA to check the TCRdb D call of TRBD1. The V gene's germline CDR1 is SGHDT and CDR2 YYEEEE. This CDR3 has 12 amino acids. CDR3 protein: CASSLGIGEQYF.

The chain links TRBV20-1 to TRBJ2-7; as DNA is missing, the TRBD1 call by TCRdb cannot be tested. This CDR3 is 13 amino acids long. CDR1 is DFQATT and CDR2 is SNEGSKA in the germline V gene (reference sequence). CDR3 sequence reads: CSAMLPGRNEQYF.

The V gene is TRBV2, the J gene TRBJ1-1. Germline V gene data show CDR1 as SNHLY and CDR2 as FYNNEI. This CDR3 has 13 residues. CDR3 sequence reads: CASMEGYSTEAFF.

This CDR3 is CASATLQKMNTEAFF. The chain couples TRBV18 to TRBJ1-1. Per the germline V gene, CDR1 is KGHSH and CDR2 is LQKENI. This CDR3 spans 15 amino acids.

The gene calls are TRBV28 and TRBJ1-1. CDR1 MDHEN and CDR2 SYDVKM come from the germline V gene. The CDR3 has 12 amino acids. CDR3 sequence reads: CASSSVNTEAFF.